This T cell receptor beta chain appears in the sequencing data of a study of OX40 agonist ivuxolimab in advanced cancers. Study context: Partial responses, seen in three patients, involved one hepatocellular carcinoma and two cutaneous melanomas. Overall study findings and caveats: There were also nonresponders showing low normalized T-cell clonal expansion. In general, CD8+ T cells held more expanded clones than CD4+ did, on average.

TCRdb's table, derived via immunoSEQ multiplex PCR, lists solely in-frame clones and lacks some. The sample has roughly 99,000 clones, approximately 90% seen once. Autoimmune disease history or systemic immunosuppression led to patients being barred. Comment on this clone: No antigen is known for it.

Germline lookup yields CDR1 LNHDA and CDR2 SQIVND (reference sequence). The CDR3 runs to 15 residues. The V gene end was trimmed by 3 bases and the J gene end by 9 bases; junction bases not matched to a gene: 8. The sequencing used CD4+ or CD8+ T cells sorted from blood, collected in a trial of the OX40 agonist ivuxolimab. The genes are TRBV19 and TRBJ2-1, with 10 bases that match TRBD2. The receptor was isolated from an adult with an advanced solid tumor such as melanoma, head and neck, liver or kidney cancer. The CDR3 DNA reads TGTGCCAGTAGTATCCAGTCTAGCGGGAGCGGTGAGCAGTTCTTC. It specifies CASSIQSSGSGEQFF.